This entry describes one TCR beta chain. This clonotype occurred a few times. Its antigen remains undetermined. The record has no base qualities; no much larger clone is one base away. The data were taken from a study of early T cells in non-severe SARS-CoV-2 infection (dated by TCRdb to the early 2020s). Study-level background: Because TCR sequencing was done on bulk RNA from unsorted whole blood, the alpha and beta chains could not be paired. Broader findings and caveats from the paper: VDJdb matching was skewed toward anti-spike CD8 responses and likely underestimated virus-specific expansions, missing private and CD4 specificities.

This was a case-control study nested in a cohort of healthcare workers in London, UK, who had nasopharyngeal swab PCR tests and blood samples taken every week. Healthcare workers were enrolled in the week of the UK lockdown, from 23 to 31 March 2020, and were followed every week for up to about 16 weeks. V is cut by 6 bases and J by 13 bases, and the space between the germline ends is 18 bases. The CDR3 runs 11 amino acids, cysteine and phenylalanine included. The sequence is cut down to CDR3 DNA, 33 bases in frame from base 1. CDR1 and CDR2 were assigned from the germline V gene as SQVTM and ANQGSEA. The library was built by means of 5' RACE. The sample was run on a NextSeq 500. In the TCR library protocol, unique molecular identifiers were attached to individual cDNA molecules to correct for PCR bias and sequencing error. Sequencing covered both TCR alpha and beta chains, and within each sample the abundances of alpha and beta sequences were tightly co-correlated. In the authors' own workflow: Decombinator V4 was used to annotate the V gene, J gene and CDR3 of the TCR sequences. TCRs were defined as expanded if a significant change between any two time points was detected under a Poisson model with p below 0.0001. TCR abundances were normalised to the total number of TCRs sequenced per sample and were expressed as counts per million. MAIT TCRs were defined by TRAV1-2 paired with TRAJ12, TRAJ20 or TRAJ33, and iNKT TCRs by TRAV10 paired with TRAJ18. VDJdb, accessed 1 November 2021, was searched for CMV, EBV and SARS-CoV-2 annotated TCRs, excluding TCRs annotated for multiple antigens. The public reads were run again by TCRdb, first through fastp at Q25 and then through MiXCR, and only productive beta chains were kept. Rows are unified per CDR3 protein, each entry keeping the most common DNA and genes. The V and J calls, along with clone size, are taken from TCRdb and not from the paper's own processing. This sample has 75,000 to 100,000 distinct CDR3 sequences in its table, and around 15% of those were observed once. The top ten clones comprise roughly 6.4% of the sample.

This clonotype originated in an adult who was a healthcare worker with PCR-confirmed SARS-CoV-2 infection or an uninfected control (not recorded which). The material sequenced was whole blood. Recombination connected TRBV29-1 to TRBJ1-1; tentative D gene TRBD1, with 5 bases matching. Here the CDR3 is given as CSVAVGQRVFF. The DNA is TGCAGCGTCGCCGTGGGGCAGCGGGTTTTCTTT.